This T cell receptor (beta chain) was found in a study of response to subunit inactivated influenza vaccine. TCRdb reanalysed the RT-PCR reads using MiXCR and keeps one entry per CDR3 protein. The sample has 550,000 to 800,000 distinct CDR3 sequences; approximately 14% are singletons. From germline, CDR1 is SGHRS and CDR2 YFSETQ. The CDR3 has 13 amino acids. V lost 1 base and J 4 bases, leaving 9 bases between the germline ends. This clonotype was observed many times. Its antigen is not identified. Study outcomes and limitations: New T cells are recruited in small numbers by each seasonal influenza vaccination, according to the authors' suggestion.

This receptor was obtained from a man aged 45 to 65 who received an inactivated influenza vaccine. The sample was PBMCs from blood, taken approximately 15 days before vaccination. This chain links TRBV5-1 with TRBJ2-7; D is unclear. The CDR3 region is CASSLQDGYEQYF. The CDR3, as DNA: TGCGCCAGCAGCTTGCAAGACGGGTACGAGCAGTACTTC.